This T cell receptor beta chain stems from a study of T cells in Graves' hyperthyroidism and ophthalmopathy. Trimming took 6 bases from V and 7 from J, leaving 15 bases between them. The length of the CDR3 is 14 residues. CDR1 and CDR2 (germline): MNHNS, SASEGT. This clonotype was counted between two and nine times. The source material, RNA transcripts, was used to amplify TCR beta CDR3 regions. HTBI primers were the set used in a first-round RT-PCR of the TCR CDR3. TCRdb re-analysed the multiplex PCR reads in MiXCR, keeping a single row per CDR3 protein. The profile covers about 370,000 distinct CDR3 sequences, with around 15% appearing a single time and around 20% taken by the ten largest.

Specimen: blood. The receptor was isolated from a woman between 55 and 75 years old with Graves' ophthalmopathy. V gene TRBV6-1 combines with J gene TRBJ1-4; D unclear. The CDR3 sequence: CASSSRRDGEKLFF. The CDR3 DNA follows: TGTGCCAGCAGCTCTAGGAGGGATGGTGAAAAACTGTTTTTT.